This T cell receptor beta chain is from a study of identical twins. Study-wide points: Insertion counts were lower in abundant cord blood beta clonotypes, a trend that memory repertoires did not show. Partial confounding of zero-insertion analyses by invariant MAIT and iNKT cells was possible. Surplus twin overlap in beta out-of-frame sequences was less pronounced.

V was shortened by 2 bases and J by 2 bases, with 6 bases between the two germline ends. Germline V lookup: CDR1 KGHDR, CDR2 SFDVKD. This CDR3 contains 15 residues. As to this clonotype: The antigen remains undetermined.

TCRdb fed the 5' RACE reads into MiXCR, producing one record per CDR3 protein. The repertoire holds more than 400,000 distinct CDR3 sequences, with 15% as singletons. These data are also associated with another study on yellow fever vaccine responses in identical twins. In that study: Twins' vaccine T cell responses reportedly seemed partly convergent and partly personalized.

The sequence came from a woman between 18 and 29 years old in good health. Source material: CD4+ T cells sorted from blood. The rearrangement joins TRBV24-1 to TRBJ2-6; tentatively, D is TRBD2 (6 bases). CDR3 loop: CATSDSGAGANVLTF. In DNA form, the CDR3 reads TGTGCCACCAGTGATTCGGGAGCTGGGGCCAACGTCCTGACTTTC.